This record covers a single T cell receptor (beta chain). The germline V gene encodes CDR1 SGDLS and CDR2 YYNGEE. V trimming: 6 bases; J trimming: 1 base; junction bases outside the gene matches: 7. This CDR3 spans 15 amino acids. Per the original methods: The authors estimated nucleated cell counts from reference gene primer amplification. Repertoires were generated with immunoSEQ multiplex PCR, while TCRdb's copy carries only in-frame clones and drops some. Clonal size and the V and J genes are those of that table, whereas D and trimming came from the DNA. The sample contains about 140,000 clones, 75% to 90% of which appear only once. The data originate from a study of blood T cell repertoires in COVID-19. Looking at the study overall: Whether acute or convalescent, the COVID-19 samples came from the United States, Italy and Spain. Sources were T cells, B-cell-depleted T cells, or PBMCs; the material itself was cDNA or gDNA.

The chain uses TRBV9 and TRBJ2-5; 9 nucleotides line up with TRBD2. The sample comprised peripheral blood. This sequence originates from a woman between 45 and 60 years old with acute or convalescent COVID-19. The CDR3 loop reads CASTPSGGPQETQYF. The CDR3 bases are TGTGCCAGCACACCCAGCGGGGGGCCCCAAGAGACCCAGTACTTC.